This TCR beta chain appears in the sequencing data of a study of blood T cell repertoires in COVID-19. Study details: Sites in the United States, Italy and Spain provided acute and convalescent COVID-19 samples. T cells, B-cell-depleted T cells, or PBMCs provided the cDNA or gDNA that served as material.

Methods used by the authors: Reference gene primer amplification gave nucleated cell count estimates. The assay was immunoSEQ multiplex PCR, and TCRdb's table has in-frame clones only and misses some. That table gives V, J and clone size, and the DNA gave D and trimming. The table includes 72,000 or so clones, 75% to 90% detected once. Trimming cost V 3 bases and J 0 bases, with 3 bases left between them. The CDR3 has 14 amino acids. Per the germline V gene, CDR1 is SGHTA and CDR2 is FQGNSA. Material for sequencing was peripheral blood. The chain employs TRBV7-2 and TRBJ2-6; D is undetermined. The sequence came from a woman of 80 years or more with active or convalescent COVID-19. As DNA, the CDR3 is TGTGCCAGCAGCTTCTACTCTGGGGCCAACGTCCTGACTTTC. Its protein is CASSFYSGANVLTF.